The 12 T cell receptor beta chains listed next were all sequenced from one sample in a study of cytomegalovirus exposure and HLA in healthy donors. Clones were sequenced by immunoSEQ multiplex PCR, and TCRdb holds only the in-frame ones, with some missing. The profile shows roughly 150,000 clones, under 90% of them singletons. Sequencing was carried out using PBMCs. The receptors were sampled from a man younger than 35 in good health and CMV-seropositive.

J is TRBJ2-7 and V is TRBV6-5, with 8 bases matching TRBD1. This CDR3 is 14 amino acids long. V shed 4 bases, J shed 0 bases, and the junction held 2 bases outside the gene matches. Germline CDR1 reads MNHEY; CDR2 reads SVGAGI. The chain's CDR3 is CASSWDRSSYEQYF. The DNA of the CDR3 is TGTGCCAGCAGTTGGGACAGGTCCTCCTACGAGCAGTACTTC.

The J gene is TRBJ2-2, the V gene TRBV29-1, with TRBD1 matching 11 bases. Germline V gene sequence: CDR1 SQVTM, CDR2 ANQGSEA. J lost 7 bases, V lost 5 bases, and 9 bases had no gene match. The CDR3 consists of 15 residues. The CDR3, as DNA: TGCAGCGTTTCTCGGACAGGGGGCGTTGGCGGGGAGCTGTTTTTT. Translating gives CSVSRTGGVGGELFF.

This chain uses TRBV11-2 with TRBJ2-7; D might be TRBD1 (6 bases). CDR1 and CDR2 from the germline V gene are SGHAT and FQNNGV. V was clipped by 2 bases and J by 6 bases, with 11 bases between them. There are 13 residues in the CDR3. The CDR3 protein is CASSLNRRGEQYF. The CDR3 DNA reads TGTGCCAGCAGCTTAAACCGCAGGGGCGAGCAGTACTTC. Together with reference TRBV11-2 and TRBJ2-7, the CDR3 gives the full variable domain: EAGVAQSPRYKIIEKRQSVAFWCNPISGHATLYWYQQILGQGPKLLIQFQNNGVVDDSQLPKDRFSAERLKGVDSTLKIQPAKLEDSAVYLCASSLNRRGEQYFGPGTRLTVT.

The chain is built from TRBV5-1 and TRBJ2-2; D is uncertain. The CDR3 covers 20 residues. Looked up from germline, CDR1 is SGHRS and CDR2 is YFSETQ. Trimming left V 0 bases short and J 0 bases short, with 21 bases between. CDR3 sequence: CASSLAYLATVTPNTGELFF. CDR3 DNA: TGCGCCAGCAGCTTGGCGTATTTGGCCACCGTTACCCCGAACACCGGGGAGCTGTTTTTT.

The chain joins TRBV7-9 to TRBJ2-1, with 7 bases aligning to TRBD1. The trim removed 5 bases at V and 1 base at J, leaving 2 bases unmatched. The CDR3 runs to 14 residues. Germline V gene sequence: CDR1 SEHNR, CDR2 FQNEAQ (reference sequence). CDR3 in amino acids: CASSPDRSYNEQFF. The CDR3, as DNA: TGTGCCAGCAGCCCGGACAGGTCCTACAATGAGCAGTTCTTC.

The chain links TRBV15 to TRBJ2-2, with D uncertain. Trimming removed 3 bases from V and 1 base from J, with 9 bases in between. Germline CDR1 is LNHNV and CDR2 is YYDKDF (reference sequence). The CDR3 is 15 residues long. The CDR3 is CATSSLRQNTGELFF. CDR3 DNA sequence: TGTGCCACCAGCAGTCTACGCCAGAACACCGGGGAGCTGTTTTTT.

This CDR3 is CASTSDRASNQPQHF. CDR3 nucleotides: TGTGCCAGTACCTCGGACAGGGCAAGCAATCAGCCCCAGCATTTT. The chain has TRBV19 and TRBJ1-5, with 8 bases fitting TRBD1. The CDR3 contains 15 residues. V lost 7 bases to trimming and J lost 1 base; unmatched junction nucleotides: 6. The germline CDR1 and CDR2 sequences are LNHDA and SQIVND (reference sequence).

This clone occurred once. V and J are TRBV7-9 and TRBJ1-1; the D is unclear. Germline values: CDR1 SEHNR, CDR2 FQNEAQ (reference sequence). CDR3 length equals 17 residues. Trimming stripped 4 bases from V and 3 bases from J, with 21 bases between. CDR3 in amino acids: CASSSYPSDIQDTEAFF. Written as DNA, the CDR3 is TGTGCCAGCAGCTCTTACCCTTCCGACATCCAGGACACTGAAGCTTTCTTT.

V and J are TRBV2 and TRBJ2-5; 10 bases fit TRBD2. Losses at the gene ends were 6 bases for V and 7 bases for J; bases not matched to a gene: 8. Germline values: CDR1 SNHLY, CDR2 FYNNEI. The CDR3 totals 14 residues. The CDR3 spells CASSGAGGSRTQYF. For the CDR3, the DNA is TGTGCCAGCAGCGGAGCGGGGGGGAGTCGGACCCAGTACTTC.

This clone was recorded only once. The chain links TRBV4-1 to TRBJ2-3; D gene uncertain. The V end lost 0 bases, the J end lost 3 bases, and 13 bases lay between the germline ends. Germline CDR1 MGHRA, CDR2 YSYEKL. This CDR3 region has 16 residues. As DNA, the CDR3 is TGCGCCAGCAGCCAAGATAAGACGCGGAATACAGATACGCAGTATTTT. This encodes CASSQDKTRNTDTQYF.

The CDR3 loop is CSARDLRGAFF. The CDR3 DNA is TGCAGTGCTAGAGACCTACGAGGAGCTTTCTTT. The chain joins TRBV20-1 to TRBJ1-1, with D uncertain. Germline CDR1 DFQATT, CDR2 SNEGSKA (reference sequence). CDR3 size: 11 residues. V shed 0 bases and J shed 10 bases, with 9 bases lying between them.

Regarding this clone: A read error may produce the germline difference seen at one junction end. This chain connects TRBV6-1 to TRBJ2-1; the D gene is possibly TRBD1 (6 bases). CDR1 and CDR2 from the germline V gene are MNHNS and SASEGT. The CDR3 loop spans 14 amino acids. CDR3 residues: CASREATGNNEQFF. In DNA form, the CDR3 reads TGTGCCAGCAGGGAAGCGACAGGAAACAATGAGCAGTTCTTC.